This passage covers 15 T cell receptor beta chains from one sample sequenced in a study of cytomegalovirus exposure and HLA in healthy donors. The study ran its PCR with 60 Vbeta and 13 Jbeta primers. Assay: immunoSEQ multiplex PCR; the TCRdb copy retains only in-frame clones and omits some. Of some 95,000 clones listed, 77% are singletons. The specimen was PBMCs. The source of these receptors is a woman aged 40 to 55 in good health and CMV-seronegative.

The genes are TRBV4-2 and TRBJ2-2, with D tentatively TRBD2 (7 bases). This CDR3 is built from 17 residues. Trimming pared 3 bases from V and 2 bases from J, leaving 16 bases between. Germline V gene sequence: CDR1 LGHNA, CDR2 YNFKEQ. The CDR3 loop is CASSHYPGGVNTGELFF. The CDR3, as DNA: TGTGCCAGCAGCCATTATCCGGGGGGCGTAAACACCGGGGAGCTGTTTTTT.

CDR3 DNA sequence: TGTGCCAGCAGCTTACCAGGGACAGTCCGTGAGACCCAGTACTTC. As protein: CASSLPGTVRETQYF. V usage is TRBV11-2 and J usage is TRBJ2-5, with TRBD1 matching 7 bases. The CDR3 is 15 residues long. CDR1 is SGHAT, CDR2 FQNNGV, per germline. The V segment lost 2 bases and the J segment 5 bases; nucleotides outside the gene matches: 8.

The chain has TRBV5-1 and TRBJ1-1, with D tentatively TRBD1 (6 bases). CDR1 is SGHRS and CDR2 is YFSETQ in the germline V gene. The CDR3 totals 15 residues. V lost 5 bases to trimming and J lost 0 bases, with 14 bases between them. The CDR3 coding sequence is TGCGCCAGCAGATTTGGGGGCACTATGAACACTGAAGCTTTCTTT. Encoded protein: CASRFGGTMNTEAFF.

V gene TRBV5-4 combines with J gene TRBJ2-3; 8 nucleotides line up with TRBD2. The CDR3 has 16 amino acids. In germline, CDR1 is SGHNT, CDR2 YYREEE (reference sequence). Trimming at V came to 4 bases and at J to 5 bases, leaving 12 bases not matched to a gene. CDR3 amino acids: CASSLNRGGRGDTQYF. CDR3 in DNA: TGTGCCAGCAGCCTAAACCGGGGGGGCCGGGGAGATACGCAGTATTTT.

V gene TRBV6-4 combines with J gene TRBJ1-6, with a tentative D call TRBD1 (5 bases). The CDR3 is 19 residues long. Trimming took 1 base from V and 2 from J, leaving 18 bases between them. In germline, CDR1 is MRHNA, CDR2 SNTAGT. CDR3 sequence (DNA): TGTGCCAGCAGTGACTTAACTTTGAAGGCAGGGCCCTATAATTCACCCCTCCACTTT. Translation gives CASSDLTLKAGPYNSPLHF.

The rearrangement joins TRBV6-5 to TRBJ2-5; 12 positions agree with TRBD2. This CDR3 has 15 amino acids. Germline CDR1 MNHEY, CDR2 SVGAGI. Trimming took 8 bases from V and 5 from J; bases not matched to a gene: 9. As DNA, the CDR3 is TGTGCCAGCGGGCTAGCGGGGGGGTGGAGGGAGACCCAGTACTTC. As protein: CASGLAGGWRETQYF.

This chain links TRBV30 with TRBJ2-7; D remains unclear. The length of the CDR3 is 12 residues. V gave up 6 bases and J gave up 0 bases, with 9 bases separating them. The germline CDR1 and CDR2 sequences are GTSNPN and SVGIG (reference sequence). The CDR3 coding sequence is TGTGCCTGTCAAGAGAGCTCCTACGAGCAGTACTTC. This encodes CACQESSYEQYF.

This chain uses TRBV30 with TRBJ1-2; possible D gene TRBD1, 6 bases. Germline loops: CDR1 GTSNPN, CDR2 SVGIG (reference sequence). V was pared by 0 bases and J by 6 bases, with 11 bases between. The CDR3 extends over 13 amino acids. CDR3 protein: CAWSVGGADGYTF. For the CDR3, the DNA is TGTGCCTGGAGTGTTGGGGGCGCGGATGGCTACACCTTC.

The chain links TRBV27 to TRBJ2-5, with TRBD1 matching over 7 bases. Per germline, CDR1 MNHEY and CDR2 SMNVEV (reference sequence). There are 14 residues in the CDR3. J lost 4 bases, V lost 6 bases, and 8 bases had no gene match. The chain's CDR3 is CASSPTGRGETQYF. The CDR3, as DNA: TGTGCCAGCAGCCCGACAGGGCGCGGAGAGACCCAGTACTTC.

The genes are TRBV18 and TRBJ2-1; D call uncertain. The germline V and J ends were trimmed by 3 bases and 7 bases, with 10 bases remaining between them. The length of the CDR3 is 13 residues. Germline assignment: CDR1 KGHSH and CDR2 LQKENI. The CDR3 DNA is TGTGCCAGCTCACCCTCCTTATTGAATGAGCAGTTCTTC. This translates into CASSPSLLNEQFF.

This clone ranks as medium-sized. The genes are TRBV4-3 and TRBJ2-7, with 10 bases that match TRBD2. This CDR3 is built from 16 residues. Germline V gene lookup returns CDR1 LGHNA and CDR2 YSLEER. Unmatched junction bases numbered 12, after V lost 9 bases and J lost 1 base. In nucleotides, the CDR3 is TGCGCCAGGAATACTAGCGGGGTCGTGTCGTCCTACGAGCAGTACTTC. Amino acids: CARNTSGVVSSYEQYF.

The chain combines TRBV4-2 with TRBJ2-3, with TRBD2 matching over 7 bases. Per germline, CDR1 LGHNA and CDR2 YNFKEQ. Trimming cost V 0 bases and J 7 bases; bases outside gene matches: 10. This CDR3 is built from 16 residues. In nucleotides, the CDR3 is TGTGCCAGCAGCCAAGAACTAGCGAGGGGAGCAAATACGCAGTATTTT. Its protein is CASSQELARGANTQYF.

The V gene is TRBV6-1, the J gene TRBJ2-4, with D perhaps matching TRBD1 (6 bases). Germline assignment: CDR1 MNHNS and CDR2 SASEGT. The CDR3 spans 15 residues. Trimming removed 8 bases at V and 2 bases at J, with 16 bases between. The chain's CDR3 is CASGGREATKNIQYF. DNA for the CDR3: TGTGCCAGCGGGGGCCGAGAGGCGACCAAAAACATTCAGTACTTC.

This sequence joins TRBV2 and TRBJ2-7; tentative D call: TRBD1 (6 bases). The length of the CDR3 is 14 residues. Germline CDR1 and CDR2: SNHLY and FYNNEI. Trimming stripped 2 bases from V and 5 bases from J, with 13 bases between. The DNA of the CDR3 is TGTGCCAGCAGTGAAATTATAGGGGGAAACGAGCAGTACTTC. Residues: CASSEIIGGNEQYF.

This clone was seen more than once but under ten times. The genes are TRBV7-8 and TRBJ1-1; D is ambiguous. V was cut by 3 bases and J by 3 bases, with 17 bases left in between. CDR1 SGHVS and CDR2 FQNEAQ come from the germline V gene. CDR3 size: 16 residues. Here the CDR3 DNA reads TGTGCCAGCAGCTTCCGTGGCAGGAGGAGTGACACTGAAGCTTTCTTT. Translated, it gives CASSFRGRRSDTEAFF.